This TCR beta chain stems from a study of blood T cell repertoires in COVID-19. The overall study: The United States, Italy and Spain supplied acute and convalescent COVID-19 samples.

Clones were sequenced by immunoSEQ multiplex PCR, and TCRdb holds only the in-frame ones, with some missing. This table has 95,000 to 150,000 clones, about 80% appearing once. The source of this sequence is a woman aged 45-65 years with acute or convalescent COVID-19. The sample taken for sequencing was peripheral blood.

In nucleotides, the CDR3 is TGTGCCTGGAGTGGAGGCGGGGGCGGGCAAGAGACCCAGTACTTC. This translates into CAWSGGGGGQETQYF. The rearrangement joins TRBV30 to TRBJ2-5, with D maybe TRBD2 (7 bases). Trimming pared 1 base from V and 2 bases from J, leaving 14 bases between. From germline, CDR1 is GTSNPN and CDR2 SVGIG (reference sequence). This CDR3 is built from 15 residues. The full variable domain, with the rest looked up from reference TRBV30 and TRBJ2-5, is SQTIHQWPATLVQPVGSPLSLECTVEGTSNPNLYWYRQAAGRGLQLLFYSVGIGQISSEVPQNLSASRPQDRQFILSSKKLLLSDSGFYLCAWSGGGGGQETQYFGPGTRLLVL.